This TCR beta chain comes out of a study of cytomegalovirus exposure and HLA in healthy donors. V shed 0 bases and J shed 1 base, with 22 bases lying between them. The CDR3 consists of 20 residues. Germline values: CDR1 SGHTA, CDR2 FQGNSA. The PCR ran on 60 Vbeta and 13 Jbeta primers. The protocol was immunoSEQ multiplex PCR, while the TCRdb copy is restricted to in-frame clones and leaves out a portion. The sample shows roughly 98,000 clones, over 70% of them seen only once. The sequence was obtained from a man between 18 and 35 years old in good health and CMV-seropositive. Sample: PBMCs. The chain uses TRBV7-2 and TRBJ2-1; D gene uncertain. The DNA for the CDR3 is TGTGCCAGCAGCTTAGCCCCCAGAGCGTTTCGCGCCCTGTCCTACAATGAGCAGTTCTTC. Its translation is CASSLAPRAFRALSYNEQFF.